Presented here are 13 T cell receptor beta chains from one specimen sequenced in a study of shared clonotypes between healthy human individuals. Data came from immunoSEQ multiplex PCR; TCRdb stores just in-frame clones and leaves some out. The data show 2,100,000 or so clones, with approximately 94% seen just once and 0.1% to 0.15% held by the top ten. Sequencing was performed on naive CD4+ T cells sorted from blood. The subset here: CD45RA+ positively selected. Every receptor here comes from a man younger than 35 in good health.

This clone has only a few counts. V usage is TRBV29-1 and J usage is TRBJ2-7, with 8 bases lining up with TRBD1. J was trimmed by 6 bases and V by 6 bases; bases with no gene match: 7. The CDR3 covers 12 residues. CDR1 SQVTM and CDR2 ANQGSEA come from the germline V gene. CDR3 DNA: TGCAGCGTCGGACAGGGAGGTGGCGAGCAGTACTTC. This encodes CSVGQGGGEQYF.

V is TRBV7-6 and J is TRBJ2-5; D gene unclear. Germline assignment: CDR1 SGHVS and CDR2 FNYEAQ. This CDR3 spans 13 amino acids. V dropped 1 base and J dropped 5 bases, with 8 bases sitting between them. CDR3 in DNA: TGTGCCAGCAGCTTAGTGGTGTCGGAGACCCAGTACTTC. It encodes CASSLVVSETQYF.

This chain connects TRBV5-1 to TRBJ1-3, with D possibly being TRBD1 (5 bases). Per germline, CDR1 SGHRS and CDR2 YFSETQ. Trimming pared 4 bases from V and 0 bases from J, leaving 11 bases between. The CDR3 sequence is 15 residues long. The CDR3 region is CASSGDSSSGNTIYF. CDR3 bases: TGCGCCAGCAGCGGGGACTCTAGCTCTGGAAACACCATATATTTT.

The rearrangement links TRBV28 to TRBJ1-1; 9 bases map to TRBD1. J gave up 10 bases and V 5 bases, and 8 bases lay outside the gene matches. CDR1 is MDHEN and CDR2 is SYDVKM in the germline V gene. CDR3 size: 13 residues. CDR3 DNA sequence: TGTGCCAGCAGTCTCCGGACAGGGGTTGGAGCTTTCTTT. Translated, it gives CASSLRTGVGAFF.

V is TRBV5-4 and J is TRBJ2-1; 9 positions agree with TRBD2. The germline V gene encodes CDR1 SGHNT and CDR2 YYREEE (reference sequence). The CDR3 spans 17 residues. J was trimmed by 6 bases and V by 0 bases; bases with no gene match: 10. The CDR3 spells CASSLAVGGGAVNEQFF. The CDR3 DNA follows: TGTGCCAGCAGCTTGGCCGTGGGCGGGGGGGCGGTCAATGAGCAGTTCTTC.

In its sample, this clone was seen once. This chain connects TRBV15 to TRBJ2-7, with 7 bases identical to TRBD1. CDR1 and CDR2 (germline): LNHNV, YYDKDF (reference sequence). V lost 0 bases to trimming and J lost 2 bases; unmatched junction nucleotides: 4. The CDR3 runs to 15 residues. The CDR3 DNA reads as TGTGCCACCAGCAGAGATAGTCAGGGGGCCTACGAGCAGTACTTC. This encodes CATSRDSQGAYEQYF. Using reference TRBV15 and TRBJ2-7 for the parts outside the CDR3, the full variable domain is DAMVIQNPRYQVTQFGKPVTLSCSQTLNHNVMYWYQQKSSQAPKLLFHYYDKDFNNEADTPDNFQSRRPNTSFCFLDIRSPGLGDTAMYLCATSRDSQGAYEQYFGPGTRLTVT.

The V gene is TRBV18, the J gene TRBJ2-3, with D maybe TRBD2 (5 bases). Trimming pared 3 bases from V and 5 bases from J, leaving 9 bases between. CDR1 is KGHSH and CDR2 is LQKENI in the germline V gene. There are 13 residues in the CDR3. The CDR3 DNA is TGTGCCAGCTCACCGAGGACTGTAGATACGCAGTATTTT. Translating gives CASSPRTVDTQYF.

V is TRBV9 and J is TRBJ2-7; 9 bases fit TRBD2. The germline CDR1 and CDR2 sequences are SGDLS and YYNGEE. The CDR3 totals 17 residues. The V gene end was trimmed by 4 bases and the J gene end by 5 bases; junction bases not matched to a gene: 16. This CDR3 is CASSQSLSTSGFNEQYF. The CDR3 DNA follows: TGTGCCAGCAGCCAGAGCCTTTCCACTAGCGGGTTCAACGAGCAGTACTTC.

The rearrangement uses TRBV27 and TRBJ1-2; possibly TRBD1 for D (5 bases). The CDR3 loop spans 15 amino acids. Trimming pared 3 bases from V and 0 bases from J, leaving 11 bases between. Per the germline V gene, CDR1 is MNHEY and CDR2 is SMNVEV (reference sequence). The CDR3 region has the DNA TGTGCCAGCAGTTTCCTACGGGGGGCTAACTATGGCTACACCTTC. As protein: CASSFLRGANYGYTF.

This chain joins TRBV7-9 and TRBJ1-3; D is ambiguous. The CDR3 contains 16 residues. V gave up 2 bases and J gave up 0 bases, with 11 bases separating them. The V gene's germline CDR1 is SEHNR and CDR2 FQNEAQ (reference sequence). DNA for the CDR3: TGTGCCAGCAGCTTAAGTGGGAGCACCTCTGGAAACACCATATATTTT. This gives the protein CASSLSGSTSGNTIYF.

This clone turned up a few times. This chain links TRBV30 with TRBJ1-6, with a weak D call TRBD1 (5 bases). Germline V CDR1 and CDR2: GTSNPN, SVGIG (reference sequence). Deletions cut 0 bases from V and 8 bases from J, with 8 bases between. CDR3 length: 13 residues. CDR3 region: CAWSVRGDSPLHF. As DNA, the CDR3 is TGTGCCTGGAGTGTACGAGGGGATTCACCCCTCCACTTT.

The J gene is TRBJ1-6, the V gene TRBV7-2; 7 nucleotides agree with TRBD1. This CDR3 contains 14 residues. The germline V gene has CDR1 SGHTA and CDR2 FQGNSA. V lost 4 bases to trimming and J lost 9 bases; unmatched junction nucleotides: 6. CDR3 nucleotide sequence: TGTGCCAGCAGCTCCCTGACAGGGAGTTCACCCCTCCACTTT. As protein: CASSSLTGSSPLHF.

The V and J genes are TRBV28 and TRBJ2-5, with D tentatively TRBD1 (6 bases). The length of the CDR3 is 17 residues. Germline V gives CDR1 MDHEN, CDR2 SYDVKM. V shed 1 base and J shed 0 bases, with 15 bases lying between them. This CDR3 reads CASSLLGQGPHQETQYF. As DNA, the CDR3 is TGTGCCAGCAGTTTATTAGGTCAGGGGCCCCACCAAGAGACCCAGTACTTC. The full variable domain, its missing parts supplied by reference TRBV28 and TRBJ2-5, is DVKVTQSSRYLVKRTGEKVFLECVQDMDHENMFWYRQDPGLGLRLIYFSYDVKMKEKGDIPEGYSVSREKKERFSLILESASTNQTSMYLCASSLLGQGPHQETQYFGPGTRLLVL.